The sequence of this T cell receptor (beta chain) was determined in a study of T-cell reconstitution after alpha-beta-depleted transplantation in children. The sample holds a few counts of this clonotype. The CDR3 loop spans 14 amino acids. The ends were cut back, 7 bases at V and 4 bases at J, with 14 bases in the middle. Germline V gives CDR1 WSHSY, CDR2 SAAADI. The TCRbeta library was prepared with unique molecular identifiers. One entry per CDR3 protein, called by TCRdb with MiXCR from the PCR reads. The sample consists of almost 400,000 distinct CDR3 sequences, roughly 22% of them appearing once.

Sequenced material: PBMCs from the stem cell graft donor, taken from the stem cell graft. The chain links TRBV10-2 to TRBJ2-1, with a tentative D call TRBD1 (6 bases). The clonotype originates from a human donor who donated a stem cell graft to a child with acute myeloid leukemia. The CDR3 DNA follows: TGCGCCAGCACTGGGGGCCCTATATACAATGAGCAGTTCTTC. This translates into CASTGGPIYNEQFF.